One sample yielded the 13 T cell receptor beta chains listed below, sequenced in a study of blood T cells in healthy people across ages. The second PCR ran roughly 7 to 12 cycles with a sample-barcoded 5' primer and J-beta primers. Using its own MiXCR run on the 5' RACE reads, TCRdb lists one record per CDR3 protein. This table holds about 1 million distinct CDR3 sequences, 45% found once. The sample taken for sequencing was blood. Every receptor here comes from a woman in her fifties or sixties in good health.

V gene TRBV27 combines with J gene TRBJ2-7; D is undetermined. This CDR3 spans 11 amino acids. The germline V gene has CDR1 MNHEY and CDR2 SMNVEV (reference sequence). V was trimmed by 3 bases and J by 8 bases, leaving 8 bases between them. CDR3 region: CASSFYGKQYF. CDR3 nucleotides: TGTGCCAGCAGTTTTTATGGCAAGCAGTACTTC.

The chain uses TRBV27 and TRBJ2-7; D may be TRBD2 (7 bases). This CDR3 comprises 14 residues. Trimming took off 2 bases at V and 4 bases at J, with 12 bases between the two ends. Germline CDR1 reads MNHEY; CDR2 reads SMNVEV (reference sequence). DNA for the CDR3: TGTGCCAGCAGTTTACGGGGGGCGCGTTACGAGCAGTACTTC. Protein sequence: CASSLRGARYEQYF.

The V call is TRBV12-3 or TRBV12-4, the J call TRBJ2-4; TRBD1 is a possible D gene (5 bases). The CDR3 contains 14 residues. V lost 2 bases and J 7 bases, leaving 12 bases between the germline ends. The DNA of the CDR3 is TGTGCCAGCAGTTTATACCCAGGGAAGAACATTCAGTACTTC. The encoded protein is CASSLYPGKNIQYF.

This clonotype was observed a few times. The rearrangement links TRBV28 to TRBJ2-3; a possible D gene is TRBD2 (5 bases). Germline loops: CDR1 MDHEN, CDR2 SYDVKM. The length of the CDR3 is 17 residues. V was cut by 4 bases and J by 3 bases, with 20 bases left in between. The CDR3 coding sequence is TGTGCCAGCAGTTCCCCACCTGGAGACTATTTGACAGATACGCAGTATTTT. Its translation is CASSSPPGDYLTDTQYF.

J is TRBJ2-7 and V is TRBV6-1, with D perhaps TRBD1 (6 bases). CDR1 and CDR2 (germline): MNHNS, SASEGT. V dropped 1 base and J dropped 3 bases, with 10 bases sitting between them. This CDR3 has 14 amino acids. The CDR3 coding sequence is TGTGCCAGCAGTGAAGGAGTCAGGGGCTACGAGCAGTACTTC. Translation: CASSEGVRGYEQYF.

V and J are TRBV7-8 and TRBJ2-3, with 7 bases matching TRBD2. Unmatched junction bases numbered 6, after V lost 2 bases and J lost 4 bases. The CDR3 contains 15 residues. Germline V gene data show CDR1 as SGHVS and CDR2 as FQNEAQ. The CDR3 sequence is CASSLSGTTPDTQYF. The CDR3 nucleotides are TGTGCCAGCAGCTTATCCGGGACTACGCCAGATACGCAGTATTTT.

The chain recombines TRBV7-9 with TRBJ1-2; possible D gene TRBD1, 5 bases. CDR3 size: 17 residues. Trimming removed 5 bases at V and 4 bases at J, with 23 bases between. Germline V gives CDR1 SEHNR, CDR2 FQNEAQ (reference sequence). The CDR3 is CASSPPGTAGVIYGYTF. The CDR3 DNA sequence: TGTGCCAGCAGCCCCCCGGGGACGGCAGGAGTAATCTATGGCTACACCTTC.

Only a few counts were recorded for this clonotype. As DNA, the CDR3 is TGTGCCACCAGTGATTTAAACGGACCAGATACGCAGTATTTT. Amino acid sequence: CATSDLNGPDTQYF. The rearrangement uses TRBV24-1 and TRBJ2-3; D call uncertain. Trimming cost V 1 base and J 4 bases, with 8 bases left between them. The CDR3 covers 14 residues. Germline CDR1 reads KGHDR; CDR2 reads SFDVKD.

On this clonotype itself: It may be a read error: a sequence one base away is much more abundant. CDR3 bases: TGTGCCGGCAGTTTCAGCGGGGCCGGTGGGTACGAGCAGTACTTC. Its translation: CAGSFSGAGGYEQYF. The chain combines TRBV27 with TRBJ2-7; TRBD2 matches 7 bases. CDR3 size: 15 residues. Germline assignment: CDR1 MNHEY and CDR2 SMNVEV (reference sequence).

This clonotype was detected only a few times. V is TRBV28 and J is TRBJ2-1, with 11 bases that match TRBD2. From germline, CDR1 is MDHEN and CDR2 SYDVKM. The V and J ends lost 7 bases and 8 bases, in that order; junction bases with no gene match: 7. The CDR3 has 14 residues. The CDR3 bases are TGTGCCAGCATGGGTAGCGGGAGGGCCCATGAGCAGTTCTTC. It codes for CASMGSGRAHEQFF.

The chain has TRBV3-1 and TRBJ2-5; D not certain. This CDR3 has 15 amino acids. Trimming removed 3 bases from V and 2 bases from J, with 13 bases in between. Germline-derived CDR1 and CDR2 are LGHDT and YNNKEL (reference sequence). CDR3 nucleotide sequence: TGTGCCAGCAGCCAGCATCCGCTAGGACAAGAGACCCAGTACTTC. Protein: CASSQHPLGQETQYF.

This clonotype was counted between two and nine times. The chain uses TRBV28 and TRBJ2-5; perhaps TRBD2 as D (5 bases). The tail of the sequence fits TRBJ2-7 better, so the J call may be wrong. CDR3 length equals 13 residues. Germline values: CDR1 MDHEN, CDR2 SYDVKM. In DNA form, the CDR3 reads TGTGCCAGCAGTGGCGGGCCCCTACGCGAGCAGTACTTC. Translating gives CASSGGPLREQYF.

Only a few counts were recorded for this clonotype. This chain links TRBV7-9 with TRBJ2-1; TRBD2 is a possible D gene (5 bases). V was pared by 5 bases and J by 0 bases, with 8 bases between. CDR3 size: 14 residues. Germline assignment: CDR1 SEHNR and CDR2 FQNEAQ (reference sequence). The CDR3 DNA sequence: TGTGCCAGCAGCCGGACTCACTCCTACAATGAGCAGTTCTTC. Protein: CASSRTHSYNEQFF. Drawing the rest from reference TRBV7-9 and TRBJ2-1, the complete variable domain is DTGVSQNPRHKITKRGQNVTFRCDPISEHNRLYWYRQTLGQGPEFLTYFQNEAQLEKSRLLSDRFSAERPKGSFSTLEIQRTEQGDSAMYLCASSRTHSYNEQFFGPGTRLTVL.